This T cell receptor (beta chain) emerged from a study of blood T cells in healthy people across ages. A J-beta primer mix and a sample-barcoded 5' primer were used in a second PCR of about 6 to 12 cycles. TCRdb processed the 5' RACE reads anew with MiXCR; each CDR3 protein has one entry. The sample carries around 780,000 distinct CDR3 sequences, roughly 24% recorded once. V shed 1 base and J shed 0 bases, with 7 bases lying between them. The CDR3 totals 15 residues. From germline, CDR1 is SGHVS and CDR2 FNYEAQ. This sample was also put to use in a study of T cells of mothers and their children. From that second work: Versus unrelated pairs, overlap was slightly higher in related mother-child pairs, without reaching significance.

The sequence came from a boy aged 5-17 years in good health. This rearrangement joins TRBV7-6 to TRBJ1-5; TRBD1 is a possible D gene (5 bases). Input material: blood. The CDR3 is CASSLGDGSNQPQHF. The CDR3 region has the DNA TGTGCCAGCAGCTTAGGGGACGGTAGCAATCAGCCCCAGCATTTT.